By sample fraction, the clone carrying this T cell receptor (beta chain) is medium-sized (0.01 to 0.1%). The antigen remains unidentified. This record comes from a study of CD8+CD57+ T cells in acquired aplastic anemia. Study summary: Sorted CD4+ and CD8+ cells yielded roughly 3 ug of DNA on average. The study, taken as a whole, reports: A significant difference in CD8+ Simpson's diversity between patients and controls was not found.

CD8+CD57+ cell expansion, shown by flow cytometry, had occurred in the patients selected for sequencing. Severe acquired aplastic anemia was present in every patient. V shed 0 bases and J shed 3 bases, with 14 bases lying between them. Germline V gene sequence: CDR1 WSHSY, CDR2 SAAADI. The CDR3 has 17 residues. Genomic DNA was employed as the template in profiling TCR beta VDJ and CDR3. TCRdb re-derived calls from the reads in MiXCR, one entry per CDR3 protein. The repertoire holds 55,000 to 60,000 distinct CDR3 sequences, with roughly 60% as singletons. This TCR derives from a human donor with aplastic anemia. Specimen: sorted CD4+, CD8+, or CD8+CD57+ T cells (not recorded which) from PBMCs. The chain recombines TRBV10-2 with TRBJ2-2, with D unclear. CDR3 residues: CASSESRSGGDTGELFF. The DNA for the CDR3 is TGCGCCAGCAGTGAGTCAAGGTCGGGCGGTGACACCGGGGAGCTGTTTTTT.